Each of the 23 T cell receptor beta chains below was sequenced from the same sample in a study of T cells after yellow fever vaccination. Via MiXCR, TCRdb re-called the 5' RACE reads, giving one row per CDR3 protein. The sample gives 29,000 or so distinct CDR3 sequences, about 6% of which show up once; 25% is in the top ten. This specimen was PBMCs, either bulk or a sorted T-cell subset (CD4+, CD8+, memory, or dextramer-sorted; not recorded which), taken on the day of the yellow fever booster vaccination. The receptor source for this set is a man aged 25-45 years who received the YFV17D yellow fever vaccine.

Ten or more counts support this clonotype. The chain links TRBV7-9 to TRBJ2-2; D perhaps matches TRBD2 (5 bases). This CDR3 spans 15 amino acids. Germline-derived CDR1 and CDR2 are SEHNR and FQNEAQ (reference sequence). With 5 bases removed from V and 10 bases from J, the gap between germline ends came to 20 bases. The CDR3 region has the DNA TGTGCCAGCAGCCCTAGCTTGCGAGGGAGCGAGGAGCTGTTTTTT. Residues: CASSPSLRGSEELFF. Full variable domain (rest looked up from reference TRBV7-9 and TRBJ2-2): DTGVSQNPRHKITKRGQNVTFRCDPISEHNRLYWYRQTLGQGPEFLTYFQNEAQLEKSRLLSDRFSAERPKGSFSTLEIQRTEQGDSAMYLCASSPSLRGSEELFFGEGSRLTVL.

The count of this clonotype is one. CDR3 loop: CASRERGTEAFF. The CDR3 DNA follows: TGTGCCAGCAGGGAAAGGGGCACTGAAGCTTTCTTT. The chain employs TRBV19 and TRBJ1-1; D may be TRBD1 (5 bases). V lost 9 bases and J 4 bases, leaving 12 bases between the germline ends. The length of the CDR3 is 12 residues. CDR1 LNHDA and CDR2 SQIVND come from the germline V gene (reference sequence).

This clonotype was recorded at least ten times. The CDR3 sequence: CASSLVVETQYF. DNA of the CDR3: TGCGCCAGCAGCTTGGTTGTGGAGACCCAGTACTTC. This rearrangement joins TRBV5-1 to TRBJ2-5; no definite D call. The CDR3 runs 12 residues. Looked up from germline, CDR1 is SGHRS and CDR2 is YFSETQ. V dropped 0 bases and J dropped 5 bases, with 5 bases sitting between them. Based on the CDR3 plus reference TRBV5-1 and TRBJ2-5, the full variable domain is KAGVTQTPRYLIKTRGQQVTLSCSPISGHRSVSWYQQTPGQGLQFLFEYFSETQRNKGNFPGRFSGRQFSNSRSEMNVSTLELGDSALYLCASSLVVETQYFGPGTRLLVL.

The chain is built from TRBV5-1 and TRBJ2-3; D perhaps matches TRBD1 (6 bases). Trimming took 5 bases from V and 2 from J, leaving 15 bases between them. The CDR3 is 15 residues long. Germline CDR1 reads SGHRS; CDR2 reads YFSETQ. The CDR3 DNA reads TGCGCCAGCAGTTATAGGGGGATACTCACAGATACGCAGTATTTT. Translation: CASSYRGILTDTQYF.

This clonotype was recorded at least ten times. Germline is not matched at one junction end, which may reflect a read error. This rearrangement joins TRBV4-2 to TRBJ2-1; 7 nucleotides agree with TRBD2. CDR1 and CDR2 from the germline V gene are LGHNA and YNFKEQ. The CDR3 consists of 14 residues. The CDR3 bases are TGTGCCAGCAGCCAAGGGACTAGTCACAACGAGCAGTTCTTC. This translates into CASSQGTSHNEQFF.

This clonotype was seen repeatedly, ten times or more. V gene TRBV30 combines with J gene TRBJ1-1; D is uncertain. V was trimmed by 1 base and J by 3 bases, leaving 9 bases between them. The CDR3 runs to 13 residues. CDR1 GTSNPN and CDR2 SVGIG come from the germline V gene (reference sequence). The CDR3 reads CAWSEQPHTEAFF. The CDR3 DNA is TGTGCCTGGAGTGAACAGCCTCACACTGAAGCTTTCTTT.

This clonotype occurred a few times. The V gene is TRBV6-1, the J gene TRBJ1-1, with TRBD1 identical over 7 bases. Germline values: CDR1 MNHNS, CDR2 SASEGT. The trim removed 1 base at V and 4 bases at J, leaving 15 bases unmatched. CDR3 size: 18 residues. The CDR3, as DNA: TGTGCCAGCAGTGAAGGGTACCTACGCAGGGGGAAGGCCACTGAAGCTTTCTTT. It yields the protein CASSEGYLRRGKATEAFF.

This clonotype has at least ten counts. The chain combines TRBV20-1 with TRBJ2-5, with a weak D call TRBD1 (6 bases). This CDR3 contains 14 residues. Deletions cut 1 base from V and 2 bases from J, with 11 bases between. CDR1 is DFQATT and CDR2 is SNEGSKA in the germline V gene (reference sequence). The CDR3 bases are TGCAGTGCTAGAGGGGACACAAGTCAAGAGACCCAGTACTTC. It yields the protein CSARGDTSQETQYF.

This clonotype has a count of ten or more. V usage is TRBV7-2 and J usage is TRBJ2-3; D assignment may be TRBD1 or TRBD2 (5 bases each). V lost 6 bases to trimming and J lost 0 bases, with 13 bases between them. The germline CDR1 and CDR2 sequences are SGHTA and FQGNSA. The CDR3 spans 15 residues. CDR3 region: CASSRQSGSTDTQYF. Here the CDR3 DNA reads TGTGCCAGCAGTCGACAGAGCGGTAGCACAGATACGCAGTATTTT.

This clonotype has a handful of counts. This chain connects TRBV5-5 to TRBJ2-1; D is possibly TRBD2 (6 bases). CDR1 is SGHKS and CDR2 is YYEKEE in the germline V gene (reference sequence). Trimming took 0 bases from V and 16 from J, leaving 17 bases between them. The CDR3 is 13 amino acids. CDR3 bases: TGTGCCAGCAGCTTGGTGGGGGACTCAACCTCTTTCTTC. This sequence encodes CASSLVGDSTSFF. The full variable domain, in which reference TRBV5-5 and TRBJ2-1 provide the parts outside the CDR3, is DAGVTQSPTHLIKTRGQQVTLRCSPISGHKSVSWYQQVLGQGPQFIFQYYEKEERGRGNFPDRFSARQFPNYSSELNVNALLLGDSALYLCASSLVGDSTSFFGPGTRLTVL.

This clonotype has more than one count but fewer than ten. The chain employs TRBV19 and TRBJ2-1; 10 bases match TRBD2. Losses at the gene ends were 1 base for V and 8 bases for J; bases not matched to a gene: 14. The germline V gene has CDR1 LNHDA and CDR2 SQIVND (reference sequence). The CDR3 sequence is 18 residues long. DNA for the CDR3: TGTGCCAGTAGTATAGGTGGGTTGTGGCTAGCGGGAGTCGATGAGCAGTTCTTC. It is translated as CASSIGGLWLAGVDEQFF.

This clonotype was counted many times. The genes are TRBV9 and TRBJ2-2; TRBD1 matches 8 bases. This CDR3 has 16 amino acids. Germline V gene sequence: CDR1 SGDLS, CDR2 YYNGEE. With 1 base clipped from V and 4 bases from J, the junction kept 6 bases outside the gene matches. CDR3 region: CASSVQGAVGTGELFF. Written as DNA, the CDR3 is TGTGCCAGCAGCGTACAGGGGGCGGTGGGCACCGGGGAGCTGTTTTTT.

Concerning this clonotype itself: This may be a read error, as it is one base from a much larger clone. The V call is TRBV12-3 or TRBV12-4, the J call TRBJ1-1, with TRBD1 as a possible D gene (6 bases). The ends were cut back, 0 bases at V and 5 bases at J, with 10 bases in the middle. There are 14 residues in the CDR3. The CDR3 protein is CASSLATGMTEAFF. DNA for the CDR3: TGTGCCAGCAGTTTAGCCACAGGGATGACTGAAGCTTTCTTT.

This clonotype came up many times. CDR3 region: CATSPRGGGNEQFF. DNA for the CDR3: TGTGCCACCAGCCCAAGGGGCGGTGGAAATGAGCAGTTCTTC. V usage is TRBV24-1 and J usage is TRBJ2-1; weak D call: TRBD1 (5 bases). Per the germline V gene, CDR1 is KGHDR and CDR2 is SFDVKD. Trimming took off 7 bases at V and 7 bases at J, with 16 bases between the two ends. The CDR3 is 14 amino acids.

This clonotype has a handful of counts. This rearrangement joins TRBV27 to TRBJ2-5; 10 bases map to TRBD2. The V gene's germline CDR1 is MNHEY and CDR2 SMNVEV (reference sequence). This CDR3 is built from 13 residues. The V segment lost 5 bases and the J segment 13 bases; nucleotides outside the gene matches: 10. The CDR3 here is CASSEGASGRRYF. CDR3 DNA: TGTGCCAGCAGTGAGGGGGCTAGCGGGAGACGGTACTTC.

For this clonotype: One end of the junction does not line up with germline, which may come from a read error. This sequence joins TRBV7-7 and TRBJ2-3; D is possibly TRBD2 (7 bases). The CDR3 loop spans 15 amino acids. Germline V gives CDR1 SSHAT, CDR2 FNYEAQ (reference sequence). CDR3 region: CASSLGGVGTDTQYF. The DNA for the CDR3 is TGTGCTAGCAGCTTAGGGGGGGTCGGCACAGATACGCAGTATTTT.

This clonotype was recorded at least ten times. This rearrangement joins TRBV20-1 to TRBJ2-4; D remains ambiguous. Germline lookup yields CDR1 DFQATT and CDR2 SNEGSKA (reference sequence). V shed 3 bases and J shed 2 bases, with 8 bases lying between them. The CDR3 contains 13 residues. CDR3 amino acids: CSASFRSKNIQYF. The DNA for the CDR3 is TGCAGTGCTAGTTTCAGGTCCAAAAACATTCAGTACTTC.

In this sample, this clonotype turned up once. This may stem from a read error, because a much larger clone lies one nucleotide away. This chain joins TRBV20-1 and TRBJ2-3; TRBD2 aligns across 9 bases. Germline CDR1 and CDR2: DFQATT and SNEGSKA (reference sequence). CDR3 size: 14 residues. CDR3 sequence reads: CRAESSGGTDTQYF. CDR3 sequence (DNA): TGCCGTGCTGAATCTAGCGGGGGCACAGATACGCAGTATTTT.

This chain connects TRBV28 to TRBJ1-6; maybe TRBD1 (5 bases). Deletions cut 7 bases from V and 12 bases from J, with 13 bases between. Germline V gene lookup returns CDR1 MDHEN and CDR2 SYDVKM. This CDR3 comprises 12 residues. The CDR3 region is CASTPPRGPLHF. The CDR3 DNA is TGTGCCAGCACCCCTCCAAGGGGACCCCTCCACTTT. Supplemented by reference TRBV28 and TRBJ1-6, the full variable domain reads DVKVTQSSRYLVKRTGEKVFLECVQDMDHENMFWYRQDPGLGLRLIYFSYDVKMKEKGDIPEGYSVSREKKERFSLILESASTNQTSMYLCASTPPRGPLHFGNGTRLTVT.

This clonotype was recorded many times. This chain uses TRBV19 with TRBJ1-5, with 10 bases matching TRBD1. CDR1 LNHDA and CDR2 SQIVND come from the germline V gene (reference sequence). J gave up 1 base and V 6 bases, and 6 bases lay outside the gene matches. The length of the CDR3 is 16 residues. The CDR3 nucleotides are TGTGCCAGTAGGAGACAGGGGGCAGGGAGCAATCAGCCCCAGCATTTT. Amino acids: CASRRQGAGSNQPQHF. Looking up the rest from reference TRBV19 and TRBJ1-5 gives the full variable domain: DGGITQSPKYLFRKEGQNVTLSCEQNLNHDAMYWYRQDPGQGLRLIYYSQIVNDFQKGDIAEGYSVSREKKESFPLTVTSAQKNPTAFYLCASRRQGAGSNQPQHFGDGTRLSIL.

This clonotype was observed many times. This sequence joins TRBV29-1 and TRBJ1-5, with 8 bases that match TRBD1. The CDR3 length is 13 residues. Germline V gene lookup returns CDR1 SQVTM and CDR2 ANQGSEA. Trimming at V came to 6 bases and at J to 2 bases, leaving 3 bases not matched to a gene. CDR3 region: CSVTGVGNQPQHF. CDR3 nucleotides: TGCAGCGTGACAGGGGTCGGCAATCAGCCCCAGCATTTT.

This clonotype was seen at least ten times. The chain links TRBV27 to TRBJ1-6; D remains unclear. CDR3 size: 16 residues. V lost 5 bases to trimming and J lost 0 bases, with 11 bases between them. The germline gives CDR1 MNHEY, CDR2 SMNVEV (reference sequence). The CDR3: CASSPWGSSYNSPLHF. The CDR3 DNA sequence: TGTGCCAGCAGTCCGTGGGGTTCCTCCTATAATTCACCCCTCCACTTT.

This clonotype was detected ten times or more. J is TRBJ2-1 and V is TRBV5-1; no clear D gene. The CDR3 runs 16 residues. Per the germline V gene, CDR1 is SGHRS and CDR2 is YFSETQ. The V gene lost 1 base and the J gene lost 0 bases, with 11 bases spanning the gap. The CDR3 coding sequence is TGCGCCAGCAGCTTGATCGGCTACGGCTCCTACAATGAGCAGTTCTTC. It specifies CASSLIGYGSYNEQFF.